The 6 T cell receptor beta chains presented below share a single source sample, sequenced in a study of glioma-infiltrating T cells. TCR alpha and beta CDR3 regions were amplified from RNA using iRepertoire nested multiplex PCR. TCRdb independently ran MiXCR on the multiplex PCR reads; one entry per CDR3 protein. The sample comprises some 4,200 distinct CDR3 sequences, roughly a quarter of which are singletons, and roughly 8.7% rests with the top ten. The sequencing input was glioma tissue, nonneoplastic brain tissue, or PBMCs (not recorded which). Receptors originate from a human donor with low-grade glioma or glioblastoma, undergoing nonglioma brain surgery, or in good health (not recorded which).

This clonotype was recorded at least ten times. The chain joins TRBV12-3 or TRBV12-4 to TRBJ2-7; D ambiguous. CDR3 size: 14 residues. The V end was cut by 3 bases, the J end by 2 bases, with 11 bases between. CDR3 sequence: CASSLGPATYEQYV. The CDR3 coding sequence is TGTGCCAGCAGTTTGGGCCCAGCCACCTACGAGCAGTACGTC.

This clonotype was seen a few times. CDR3 sequence reads: CASRQGVDTEAFF. The CDR3 coding sequence is TGTGCCTCAAGACAGGGGGTAGACACTGAAGCTTTCTTT. The chain has TRBV30 and TRBJ1-1; 9 bases align to TRBD1. V shed 7 bases and J 3 bases; nucleotides not matched to a gene: 6. Germline CDR1 and CDR2: GTSNPN and SVGIG (reference sequence). The CDR3 is 13 amino acids. The full variable domain, completed using reference TRBV30 and TRBJ1-1, is SQTIHQWPATLVQPVGSPLSLECTVEGTSNPNLYWYRQAAGRGLQLLFYSVGIGQISSEVPQNLSASRPQDRQFILSSKKLLLSDSGFYLCASRQGVDTEAFFGQGTRLTVV.

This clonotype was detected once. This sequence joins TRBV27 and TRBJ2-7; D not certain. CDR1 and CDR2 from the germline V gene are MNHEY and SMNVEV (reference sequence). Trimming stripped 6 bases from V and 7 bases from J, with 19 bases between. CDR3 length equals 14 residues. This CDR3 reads CASSPSPTDNEQYV. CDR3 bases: TGTGCCAGCAGCCCTTCCCCCACAGACAATGAGCAGTACGTC.

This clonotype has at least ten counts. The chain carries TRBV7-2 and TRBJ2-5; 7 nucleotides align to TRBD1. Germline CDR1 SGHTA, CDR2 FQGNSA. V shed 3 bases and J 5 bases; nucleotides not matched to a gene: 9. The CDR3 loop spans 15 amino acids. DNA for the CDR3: TGTGCCAGCAGCTTGTTTAAGGGGGCAATTGAGACCCAGTACTTC. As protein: CASSLFKGAIETQYF.

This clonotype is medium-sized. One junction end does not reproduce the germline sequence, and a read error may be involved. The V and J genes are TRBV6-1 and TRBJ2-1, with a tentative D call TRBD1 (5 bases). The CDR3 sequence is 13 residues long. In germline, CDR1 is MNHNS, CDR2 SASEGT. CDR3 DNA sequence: TGTGCCAGCAGGGGGCGCTCCTACAATGAGCGGTTCTTC. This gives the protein CASRGRSYNERFF.

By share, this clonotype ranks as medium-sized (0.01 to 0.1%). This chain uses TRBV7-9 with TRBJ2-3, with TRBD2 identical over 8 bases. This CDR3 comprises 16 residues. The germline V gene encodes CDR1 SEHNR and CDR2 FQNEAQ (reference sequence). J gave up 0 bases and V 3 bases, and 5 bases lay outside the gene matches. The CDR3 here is CASSLGLGPSTDTQYF. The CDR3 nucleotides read TGTGCCAGCAGCTTGGGACTAGGTCCTAGCACAGATACGCAGTATTTT. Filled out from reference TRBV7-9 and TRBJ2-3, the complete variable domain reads DTGVSQNPRHKITKRGQNVTFRCDPISEHNRLYWYRQTLGQGPEFLTYFQNEAQLEKSRLLSDRFSAERPKGSFSTLEIQRTEQGDSAMYLCASSLGLGPSTDTQYFGPGTRLTVL.